This T cell receptor (beta chain) originates from a study of blood T cell repertoires in COVID-19. Study background: T cells, B-cell-depleted T cells, or PBMCs provided the cDNA or gDNA that served as material.

Profiled with immunoSEQ multiplex PCR; TCRdb holds only in-frame clones, not every one. The sample holds about 290,000 clones, approximately 89% seen once. CDR1 SGHKS and CDR2 YYEKEE come from the germline V gene (reference sequence). The CDR3 length is 15 residues. V shed 6 bases and J 4 bases; nucleotides not matched to a gene: 10. This TCR derives from a woman aged 30 to 39 with COVID-19, enrolled during active disease. The sample was peripheral blood. This chain uses TRBV5-5 with TRBJ1-3; 7 bases line up with TRBD1. CDR3 bases: TGTGCCAGCACCGATGACAGGGCCGGCGGAAACACCATATATTTT. This sequence encodes CASTDDRAGGNTIYF. Combining the CDR3 with reference TRBV5-5 and TRBJ1-3 gives the whole variable domain DAGVTQSPTHLIKTRGQQVTLRCSPISGHKSVSWYQQVLGQGPQFIFQYYEKEERGRGNFPDRFSARQFPNYSSELNVNALLLGDSALYLCASTDDRAGGNTIYFGEGSWLTVV.